The 5 T cell receptor beta chains below were found in one sample sequenced in a study of shared clonotypes between healthy human individuals. Assay used: immunoSEQ multiplex PCR; TCRdb lists only in-frame clones, some missing. The sample comprises some 490,000 clones, approximately 78% of which are singletons, and more than 10% rests with the top ten. The sample consisted of PBMCs. The receptors shown here come from a woman aged 40-49 years in good health. Some clones in this sample may be carry-over from other donors' samples.

The CDR3 loop reads CASSKKKPPSNQPQHF. The CDR3 DNA reads TGTGCCAGCAGCAAAAAAAAGCCCCCTAGCAATCAGCCCCAGCATTTT. This chain uses TRBV21-1 with TRBJ1-5. TRBV21-1 is tagged as a pseudogene. CDR3 length equals 16 residues.

J is TRBJ2-7 and V is TRBV5-4; a weak D match, TRBD1 (6 bases). Germline V CDR1 and CDR2: SGHNT, YYREEE (reference sequence). The CDR3 spans 15 residues. V was shortened by 2 bases and J by 0 bases, with 12 bases between the two germline ends. The DNA for the CDR3 is TGTGCCAGCAGCTTCGGGACACCAAGCTCCTACGAGCAGTACTTC. This gives the protein CASSFGTPSSYEQYF.

This clone was seen only a few times. The DNA of the CDR3 is TGTGCCAGCACCACCAGGGAGGACACTGAAGCTTTCTTT. Its protein is CASTTREDTEAFF. The chain carries TRBV2 and TRBJ1-1; D is perhaps TRBD1 (5 bases). V lost 7 bases to trimming and J lost 3 bases, with 12 bases between them. From germline, CDR1 is SNHLY and CDR2 FYNNEI. The CDR3 has 13 residues.

V and J are TRBV29-1 and TRBJ2-1, with 11 nucleotides matching TRBD2. From germline, CDR1 is SQVTM and CDR2 ANQGSEA. V was clipped by 1 base and J by 4 bases; unmatched bases: 6. There are 16 residues in the CDR3. CDR3 amino acids: CSVEAGGTSGYNEQFF. CDR3 sequence (DNA): TGCAGCGTTGAAGCGGGGGGGACTAGCGGTTACAATGAGCAGTTCTTC.

In regard to this clone: A much larger clonotype is one base distant, so this may be a read error. V usage is TRBV7-2 and J usage is TRBJ1-1; the D is unclear. V gave up 2 bases and J gave up 8 bases, with 24 bases separating them. CDR3 length: 17 amino acids. Germline CDR1 is SGHTA and CDR2 is FQGNSA. In nucleotides, the CDR3 is TGTGCCAGCAGCTTACATGGTCCCGGTCGGGAGACTTGGGAAGCTTTCTTT. Translation gives CASSLHGPGRETWEAFF.